These T cell receptor beta chains were read from a single sample in a study of graft-versus-host responses after intestinal transplantation. The table came from immunoSEQ multiplex PCR; TCRdb's copy has only in-frame clones and leaves some out. The sample lists about 14,000 clones, about 93% occurring once. The source was PBMCs, collected 9 days after transplant. These receptors were collected from a human patient who received an intestinal transplant, so some T cells may come from the graft donor. CDR3s include the opening cysteine and the closing phenylalanine or tryptophan. The order of the fields is clone size, V gene, D gene, J gene, CDR3 DNA, CDR3 protein. The D gene is left open where the match is weak. Expanded clones are given a class, and other clones once, few, many or no size at all.

.	TRBV9	TRBD2	TRBJ2-3	TGTGCCAGCAGCGTAGGGTCGGGAGGAGGCACAGATACGCAGTATTTT	CASSVGSGGGTDTQYF
.	TRBV4-2	.	TRBJ2-7	TGTGCCAGCAGCCAAGAGAGATCGGGCTCCTACGAGCAGTACTTC	CASSQERSGSYEQYF
.	TRBV14	.	TRBJ1-2	TGTGCCAGCAGCCAAGATTTCGGGGGTAACTATGGCTACACCTTC	CASSQDFGGNYGYTF
.	TRBV6-5	.	TRBJ2-7	TGTGCCAGCAGTTACTCTGGTAGCGGCTCCTACGAGCAGTACTTC	CASSYSGSGSYEQYF
.	TRBV5-4	.	TRBJ1-2	TGTGCCAGCAGCTTGGAAGCCCCGAGGGGGGGTGGCTACACCTTC	CASSLEAPRGGGYTF
once	TRBV5-6	TRBD1	TRBJ1-2	TGTGCCAGCAGCTGGACATCACAGGGGAACTATGGCTACACCTTC	CASSWTSQGNYGYTF
.	TRBV23-1	.	TRBJ1-3	TGCGCCAGCCATAAAAAAGTCGGGGCTGGAAACACCATATATTTT	CASHKKVGAGNTIYF
.	TRBV7-9	TRBD2	TRBJ2-7	TGTGCCAGCAGCCCGCCGGGGGGGGACTACGAGCAGTACTTC	CASSPPGGDYEQYF
.	TRBV30	.	TRBJ1-1	TGTGCCTGGGGAAAAGGGACTGAAGCTTTCTTT	CAWGKGTEAFF
.	TRBV19	TRBD2	TRBJ2-7	TGTGCCAGTACCTGGGGGAGGGGAACCTACGAGCAGTACTTC	CASTWGRGTYEQYF
.	TRBV19	TRBD1	TRBJ2-2	TGTGCCAGCCGACAGGGCTTGCTTGGCGGGGAGCTGTTTTTT	CASRQGLLGGELFF
.	TRBV9	TRBD2	TRBJ2-1	TGTGCCAGCAGCGTAGACGTACGCGGGAGGGACAATGAGCAGTTCTTC	CASSVDVRGRDNEQFF
.	TRBV6-5	.	TRBJ2-2	TGTGCCAGCAGCCGAGGGTTATACACCGGGGAGCTGTTTTTT	CASSRGLYTGELFF
.	TRBV5-1	TRBD2	TRBJ2-1	TGCGCCAGCAGCTCCAGGACTAGCGGGAGGGATGAGCAGTTCTTC	CASSSRTSGRDEQFF
.	TRBV27	.	TRBJ2-7	TGTGCCAGCAGTCCTCGGGGGAACTACGAGCAGTACTTC	CASSPRGNYEQYF
.	TRBV28	.	TRBJ1-2	TGTGCCAGCAGTTTCAGGGGATCTATAATCTATGGCTACACCTTC	CASSFRGSIIYGYTF
few	TRBV7-9	TRBD1	TRBJ2-7	TGTGCCAGCAGCTCGTTCGGACAGGGGTACGAGCAGTACTTC	CASSSFGQGYEQYF
.	TRBV28	TRBD1	TRBJ1-1	TGTGCCAGCAGTTTCCAGGGGGATTACACTGAAGCTTTCTTT	CASSFQGDYTEAFF
.	TRBV5-1	.	TRBJ1-1	TGCGCCAGCAGCTGGGCCGAGGGCTTGGGTACTGAAGCTTTCTTT	CASSWAEGLGTEAFF
.	TRBV5-6	.	TRBJ2-1	TGTGCCAGCAGCCATTTAACCGGGACATCGAATGAGCAGTTCTTC	CASSHLTGTSNEQFF
once	TRBV9	.	TRBJ2-1	TGTGCCAGCAGCGTAGACACCTACAATGAGCAGTTCTTC	CASSVDTYNEQFF
.	TRBV25-1	.	TRBJ1-2	TGTGCCAGCAGTGAATCGTTGCCGTACTATGGCTACACCTTC	CASSESLPYYGYTF
.	TRBV7-9	TRBD1	TRBJ1-5	TGTGCCAGCAGTTCAGGGGGCGCGCAGCCCCAGCATTTT	CASSSGGAQPQHF
.	TRBV28	.	TRBJ2-7	TGTGCCAGCAGTTCAGGACAGTTTATCTACGAGCAGTACTTC	CASSSGQFIYEQYF
.	TRBV6-5	.	TRBJ2-7	TGTGCCAGCACGGTCGGCTACGAGCAGTACTTC	CASTVGYEQYF
.	TRBV9	TRBD2	TRBJ2-7	TGTGCCAGCAGCGTAGCGGGCGGGAGAGACGAGCAGTACTTC	CASSVAGGRDEQYF
.	TRBV30	TRBD1	TRBJ2-7	TGTGCCTGGAGTGTTGGGACAGGGGGCTACGAGCAGTACTTC	CAWSVGTGGYEQYF
.	TRBV5-6	.	TRBJ2-7	TGTGCCACCGGGGAGACTAACTCCTACGAGCAGTACTTC	CATGETNSYEQYF
.	TRBV7-9	.	TRBJ2-7	TGTGCCAGCAGCTTATCGGCGGGCACCTACGAGCAGTACTTC	CASSLSAGTYEQYF
.	TRBV7-9	TRBD1	TRBJ2-5	TGTGCCAGCAGTCGACAGGGGGGACAAGAGACCCAGTACTTC	CASSRQGGQETQYF
.	TRBV6-6	.	TRBJ2-1	TGTGCCAGCAGTTACTCGGACGGGAATGAGCAGTTCTTC	CASSYSDGNEQFF
.	TRBV5-6	.	TRBJ2-2	TGTGCCAGCAGGTTAGGATTCGGGGAGCTGTTTTTT	CASRLGFGELFF
.	TRBV6-1	TRBD2	TRBJ2-1	TGTGCCAGCAGTGAAGCCAGCGGGGTATACAATGAGCAGTTCTTC	CASSEASGVYNEQFF
.	TRBV2	TRBD1	TRBJ1-2	TGTGCCAGCAAACCGGGACAGGGGCATGGCTACACCTTC	CASKPGQGHGYTF
.	TRBV7-3	.	TRBJ1-1	TGTGCCAGCAGCTTAGACCCGGGGACTGAAGCTTTCTTT	CASSLDPGTEAFF
.	TRBV19	TRBD1	TRBJ2-7	TGTGCCAGTAGTCTCGGACAGGGGGGAGCCTACGAGCAGTACTTC	CASSLGQGGAYEQYF
.	TRBV21-1	.	TRBJ2-2	TGTGCCAGCAGCAAGGTAGGGGAAACGAACACCGGGGAGCTGTTTTTT	CASSKVGETNTGELFF
.	TRBV19	TRBD1	TRBJ2-1	TGTGCCAGTAGGGTAGCGGGACAGGGGTGGTATGAGCAGTTCTTC	CASRVAGQGWYEQFF
few	TRBV13	TRBD1	TRBJ2-7	TGTGCCAGCAGCACCCGACAGGGCTCCTACGAGCAGTACTTC	CASSTRQGSYEQYF
.	TRBV4-1	.	TRBJ1-1	TGCGCCAGCAGCCAAGTACCGGGGACGTTCCTAGGTGAAGCTTTCTTT	CASSQVPGTFLGEAFF
.	TRBV28	TRBD2	TRBJ2-7	TGTGCCAGCACCCACGGGAGGCCTACCTACGAGCAGTACTTC	CASTHGRPTYEQYF
.	TRBV19	.	TRBJ2-2	TGTGCCAGTAGTATAGTACTAGGGGAGTGGGAGCTGTTTTTT	CASSIVLGEWELFF
.	TRBV2	.	TRBJ2-7	TGTGCCAGCAGTGGAGACTTCTACGAGCAGTACTTC	CASSGDFYEQYF
.	TRBV19	.	TRBJ1-2	TGTGCCAGTAACCTGGGGGCGGGACGACAACCTCCCGGTTATGGCTACACCTTC	CASNLGAGRQPPGYGYTF
.	TRBV9	.	TRBJ2-3	TGTGCCAGCAGCGTTGGTCACGGGAGTTTAGATACGCAGTATTTT	CASSVGHGSLDTQYF
.	TRBV4-1	.	TRBJ2-2	TGCGCCAGCAGCCACCCCCCAGGAAACGCCGGGGAGCTGTTTTTT	CASSHPPGNAGELFF
few	TRBV19	TRBD2	TRBJ2-5	TGTGCCAGTAGCCTAAAGCCGGGAGGGGAGACCCAGTACTTC	CASSLKPGGETQYF
.	TRBV11-2	.	TRBJ1-5	TGTGCCAGCAGCTTAGGGGTAGATCAGCCCCAGCATTTT	CASSLGVDQPQHF
once	TRBV2	.	TRBJ2-7	TGTGCCAGCGTGGATAGATCCTACGAGCAGTACTTC	CASVDRSYEQYF
.	TRBV7-6	TRBD1	TRBJ2-7	TGTGCCAGCAGCTTTGGGACAGGAGCCTACGAGCAGTACTTC	CASSFGTGAYEQYF
.	TRBV19	TRBD2	TRBJ2-7	TGTGCCAGTAGTATGGGGGGGAGCTCCTACGAGCAGTACTTC	CASSMGGSSYEQYF
.	TRBV19	.	TRBJ1-2	TGTGCCAGTAGTCCAGCCTCAGGGGACTATGGCTACACCTTC	CASSPASGDYGYTF